What follows are 2 T cell receptor beta chains derived from one specimen sequenced in a study of human T cells and chemical hapten exposure. TCRdb called the RACE reads again in MiXCR, with one record for every CDR3 protein. In the table there are 380,000 or so distinct CDR3 sequences, approximately 5% of which are singletons. The time point here: pre-sensitization, week 0. Treatment denoted: therapeutic diphenylcyclopropenone sensitization with weekly scalp DPC. The source material was whole blood, sampled in connection with sensitization to the hapten diphenylcyclopropenone (DPC). These receptors came from a woman younger than 30 with alopecia areata. Some clones in this sample may be carry-over from other donors' samples.

This clonotype was seen many times. Here the CDR3 reads CASSSGLAGDTDTQYF. CDR3 nucleotide sequence: TGTGCCAGCAGCTCTGGACTAGCGGGGGACACAGATACGCAGTATTTT. The J gene is TRBJ2-3, the V gene TRBV7-9, with 13 bases lining up with TRBD2. V trimming: 4 bases; J trimming: 2 bases; junction bases outside the gene matches: 3. Per the germline V gene, CDR1 is SEHNR and CDR2 is FQNEAQ (reference sequence). This CDR3 has 16 residues.

J is TRBJ2-7 and V is TRBV4-3; possibly TRBD2 for D (5 bases). In germline, CDR1 is LGHNA, CDR2 YSLEER. The CDR3 runs 13 residues. V was cut by 0 bases and J by 5 bases, with 8 bases left in between. In DNA, the CDR3 is TGCGCCAGCAGCCAAGAGCACGGGAACGAGCAGTACTTC. As protein: CASSQEHGNEQYF.